Below, one TCR beta chain is given with its context. The V end lost 3 bases, the J end lost 7 bases, and 6 bases lay between the germline ends. CDR3 size: 10 residues. Germline CDR1 DFQATT, CDR2 SNEGSKA (reference sequence). This sample is part of a study of neurological immune-mediated disorders. MiXCR, applied by TCRdb to the 5' RACE reads, yields one record per CDR3 protein. This sample has about 120,000 distinct CDR3 sequences, with roughly 3.2% found just once. This clonotype originated in a woman aged 25 to 45 with multiple sclerosis. Sequencing was done on a sample of PBMCs. The chain has TRBV20-1 and TRBJ2-5, with D possibly matching TRBD2 (5 bases). CDR3: CSASRGTQYF. In nucleotides, the CDR3 is TGCAGTGCTAGTCGGGGGACCCAGTACTTC.